This TCR beta chain was captured by sequencing in a study of CD8 T cells in ankylosing spondylitis. Turning to this clonotype: Its target is not known.

V lost 4 bases to trimming and J lost 9 bases; unmatched junction nucleotides: 12. Germline V gene data show CDR1 as LGHNA and CDR2 as YNFKEQ. This CDR3 spans 16 amino acids. General study findings and limits: Clones linked to the disease showed a CD8+ phenotype. They occurred at relatively low frequencies in peripheral blood. Clones linked to disease were reported to show significant enrichment in matched ankylosing spondylitis synovial fluid. Ankylosing spondylitis blood seemed to carry a telltale TCR beta motif made of under ten highly homologous variants. Earlier literature documents some of the motif variants in reactive arthritis synovial fluid and blood.

Using its own MiXCR run on the 5' RACE reads, TCRdb lists one record per CDR3 protein. The repertoire includes more than 650,000 distinct CDR3 sequences, roughly 12% of them detected once, and 0.51% sits in the top ten. The chain couples TRBV4-2 to TRBJ1-3, with TRBD1 matching over 10 bases. The sequenced material came from blood, either unsorted or a sorted T cell fraction (not recorded which). This clonotype originated in a male donor with ankylosing spondylitis. CDR3 protein: CASSPETGGNGGTIYF. As DNA, the CDR3 is TGTGCCAGCAGCCCGGAGACAGGGGGCAATGGGGGCACCATATATTTT.